The 26 T cell receptor beta chains below all came from one sample that was sequenced in a study of shared clonotypes between healthy human individuals (dated by TCRdb to between 2020 and 2021). Receptor libraries were prepared by the immunoSEQ multiplex PCR assay. Not all clones reach the TCRdb copy of this immuneACCESS table, which keeps in-frame sequences only. Checked studies attribute under half of the gap to unresolved V genes and leave the rest unexplained. The sample yields some 2,100,000 clones; 90% to 97% were counted once. The ten top clones hold more than 0.1% of the sample. Material: naive CD4+ T cells sorted from blood. What the cell subset or site label conveys for this sample: CD45RA+ positively selected. The receptors derive from a man between 18 and 29 years old in good health.

This clone has a single count. V gene TRBV7-9 combines with J gene TRBJ2-2; TRBD1 or TRBD2 may be the D gene (5 bases each). Germline assignment: CDR1 SEHNR and CDR2 FQNEAQ (reference sequence). This CDR3 spans 13 amino acids. V shed 8 bases and J shed 1 base, with 8 bases lying between them. The CDR3 DNA follows: TGTGCCAGCGCTGGGGGGAACACCGGGGAGCTGTTTTTT. Protein sequence: CASAGGNTGELFF.

This chain joins TRBV10-1 and TRBJ1-1, with no clear D. CDR3 length: 12 amino acids. Germline V gene lookup returns CDR1 WNHNN and CDR2 SYGVQD (reference sequence). V lost 3 bases, J lost 5 bases, and 7 bases lay in between. Here the CDR3 DNA reads TGCGCCAGCAGTGATAGGAAAACTGAAGCTTTCTTT. Its translation: CASSDRKTEAFF.

The rearrangement joins TRBV7-9 to TRBJ1-3; no firm D call. Germline V lookup: CDR1 SEHNR, CDR2 FQNEAQ (reference sequence). Trimming shortened V by 2 bases and J by 0 bases, and 11 bases separated the two germline ends. CDR3 size: 16 residues. The CDR3 coding sequence is TGTGCCAGCAGCTTACCGCCCGCCGGCTCTGGAAACACCATATATTTT. This sequence encodes CASSLPPAGSGNTIYF.

V gene TRBV4-3 combines with J gene TRBJ2-2; 7 nucleotides align to TRBD1. J was trimmed by 2 bases and V by 0 bases; bases with no gene match: 12. Germline CDR1 and CDR2: LGHNA and YSLEER. This CDR3 is 19 amino acids long. CDR3 nucleotides: TGCGCCAGCAGCCAAGATTTTACGGCCGGGACAGCTAACACCGGGGAGCTGTTTTTT. Protein: CASSQDFTAGTANTGELFF.

The chain combines TRBV27 with TRBJ1-5; D remains ambiguous. Germline CDR1 reads MNHEY; CDR2 reads SMNVEV (reference sequence). V lost 6 bases and J lost 2, with 11 bases in between. CDR3 length equals 14 residues. As DNA, the CDR3 is TGTGCCAGCAGGAGAGGGCAGGGCAATCAGCCCCAGCATTTT. Its protein product is CASRRGQGNQPQHF.

The V and J genes are TRBV13 and TRBJ2-2, with TRBD2 matching over 8 bases. V gave up 5 bases and J gave up 5 bases; unmatched junction bases: 7. The CDR3 is 15 residues long. Germline CDR1 reads PRHDT; CDR2 reads FYEKMQ (reference sequence). In DNA form, the CDR3 reads TGTGCCAGCAGCCGGAAGCGGGAGTATACCGGGGAGCTGTTTTTT. Its protein product is CASSRKREYTGELFF.

This chain links TRBV5-1 with TRBJ2-1; D ambiguous. The CDR3 length is 16 residues. From germline, CDR1 is SGHRS and CDR2 YFSETQ. V lost 1 base, J lost 0 bases, and 11 bases lay in between. CDR3: CASSLKQPSSYNEQFF. The DNA for the CDR3 is TGCGCCAGCAGCTTGAAGCAGCCGAGCTCCTACAATGAGCAGTTCTTC.

The chain links TRBV6-1 to TRBJ1-2, with D perhaps matching TRBD1 (6 bases). The CDR3 is 15 amino acids. V was shortened by 8 bases and J by 8 bases, with 24 bases between the two germline ends. Germline-derived CDR1 and CDR2 are MNHNS and SASEGT. For the CDR3, the DNA is TGTGCCAGCGGTACGGGGACACCGCCCCTGCAAGGCTACACCTTC. It is translated as CASGTGTPPLQGYTF.

CDR3 loop: CASSPPGYSYGYTF. The CDR3 DNA reads as TGTGCCAGCTCACCACCGGGATACAGCTATGGCTACACCTTC. The rearrangement links TRBV18 to TRBJ1-2; no definite D call. The CDR3 runs to 14 residues. Germline CDR1 reads KGHSH; CDR2 reads LQKENI. The ends were cut back, 0 bases at V and 4 bases at J, with 9 bases in the middle.

The chain uses TRBV30 and TRBJ2-3; perhaps TRBD2 as D (6 bases). CDR3 length equals 14 residues. Per the germline V gene, CDR1 is GTSNPN and CDR2 is SVGIG (reference sequence). V was clipped by 0 bases and J by 1 base, with 8 bases between them. The CDR3 DNA reads as TGTGCCTGGAGTGTACCTAGCGGCACAGATACGCAGTATTTT. Its translation is CAWSVPSGTDTQYF.

The chain is built from TRBV2 and TRBJ1-5; D possibly corresponds to TRBD1 (6 bases). Germline V gives CDR1 SNHLY, CDR2 FYNNEI. The CDR3 has 15 residues. Trimming stripped 6 bases from V and 0 bases from J, with 12 bases between. The CDR3 bases are TGTGCCAGCAGAATTGGGACATCTAGCAATCAGCCCCAGCATTTT. The encoded protein is CASRIGTSSNQPQHF.

The chain is built from TRBV18 and TRBJ2-1; the match to TRBD2 covers 10 bases. Losses at the gene ends were 4 bases for V and 5 bases for J; bases not matched to a gene: 5. The germline V gene has CDR1 KGHSH and CDR2 LQKENI. There are 15 residues in the CDR3. The CDR3 DNA is TGTGCCAGCTCACGAAGCGGGGGGGCCAACAATGAGCAGTTCTTC. Its translation is CASSRSGGANNEQFF. Supplemented by reference TRBV18 and TRBJ2-1, the full variable domain reads NAGVMQNPRHLVRRRGQEARLRCSPMKGHSHVYWYRQLPEEGLKFMVYLQKENIIDESGMPKERFSAEFPKEGPSILRIQQVVRGDSAAYFCASSRSGGANNEQFFGPGTRLTVL.

The chain employs TRBV5-8 and TRBJ1-1; D gene ambiguous. The V end lost 4 bases, the J end lost 2 bases, and 9 bases lay between the germline ends. CDR3 length: 13 residues. Germline V gives CDR1 SGHTS, CDR2 YDEGEE. As DNA, the CDR3 is TGTGCCAGCAGCCAGACACCAAACACTGAAGCTTTCTTT. Translation: CASSQTPNTEAFF. The whole variable domain, filled in from reference TRBV5-8 and TRBJ1-1, reads EAGVTQSPTHLIKTRGQQATLRCSPISGHTSVYWYQQALGLGLQFLLWYDEGEERNRGNFPPRFSGRQFPNYSSELNVNALELEDSALYLCASSQTPNTEAFFGQGTRLTVV.

This clone was found once. CDR3 protein: CASSLVTGNTIYF. CDR3 nucleotide sequence: TGCGCCAGCAGCTTGGTCACTGGAAACACCATATATTTT. The J gene is TRBJ1-3, the V gene TRBV5-1, with D hard to call. Germline V gene data show CDR1 as SGHRS and CDR2 as YFSETQ. V gave up 0 bases and J gave up 2 bases, with 3 bases separating them. This CDR3 is 13 amino acids long. Supplemented by reference TRBV5-1 and TRBJ1-3, the full variable domain reads KAGVTQTPRYLIKTRGQQVTLSCSPISGHRSVSWYQQTPGQGLQFLFEYFSETQRNKGNFPGRFSGRQFSNSRSEMNVSTLELGDSALYLCASSLVTGNTIYFGEGSWLTVV.

The chain recombines TRBV30 with TRBJ2-1; no definite D call. Trimming took off 2 bases at V and 10 bases at J, with 6 bases between the two ends. Germline V CDR1 and CDR2: GTSNPN, SVGIG (reference sequence). This CDR3 spans 10 amino acids. CDR3 DNA: TGTGCCTGGAGTCTAGTAGAGCAGTTCTTC. It codes for CAWSLVEQFF.

Concerning this clone itself: The same CDR3 is also encoded by other DNA sequences in this sample. The chain employs TRBV12-5 and TRBJ2-3, with D unresolved. This CDR3 contains 12 residues. V shed 6 bases and J shed 0 bases, with 4 bases lying between them. Per the germline V gene, CDR1 is LGHNT and CDR2 is FRNRAP. The CDR3 protein is CASGPSTDTQYF. In nucleotides, the CDR3 is TGTGCTAGTGGACCGAGCACAGATACGCAGTATTTT.

This clone was seen a single time. CDR3 coding DNA: TGTGCCAGTAGTACCAGACAGCGATTTGAAGCTTTCTTT. Translating it yields CASSTRQRFEAFF. The rearrangement links TRBV19 to TRBJ1-1; D is possibly TRBD1 (5 bases). The CDR3 loop spans 13 amino acids. V was cut by 4 bases and J by 7 bases, with 13 bases left in between. CDR1 is LNHDA, CDR2 SQIVND, per germline (reference sequence).

This chain links TRBV9 with TRBJ2-2; D possibly corresponds to TRBD1 (6 bases). CDR1 SGDLS and CDR2 YYNGEE come from the germline V gene. The CDR3 length is 15 residues. V was shortened by 4 bases and J by 1 base, with 11 bases between the two germline ends. The CDR3 bases are TGTGCCAGCAGCATACGGACAGAGAACACCGGGGAGCTGTTTTTT. This codes for CASSIRTENTGELFF.

This rearrangement joins TRBV5-1 to TRBJ1-2; D not resolved. Trimming removed 0 bases from V and 6 bases from J, with 12 bases in between. The CDR3 is 14 residues long. CDR1 SGHRS and CDR2 YFSETQ come from the germline V gene. The CDR3 is CASSLGRPRDGYTF. CDR3 in DNA: TGCGCCAGCAGCTTGGGGAGGCCGAGGGATGGCTACACCTTC.

This clone was seen a single time. The V gene is TRBV5-8, the J gene TRBJ1-1; perhaps TRBD1 as D (6 bases). Germline V gene lookup returns CDR1 SGHTS and CDR2 YDEGEE. This CDR3 spans 14 amino acids. The V and J ends lost 3 bases and 3 bases respectively, with 12 bases between them. In DNA form, the CDR3 reads TGTGCCAGCAGCTCACAGGGAGGTTACACTGAAGCTTTCTTT. It encodes CASSSQGGYTEAFF.

The V gene is TRBV7-9, the J gene TRBJ2-2, with D tentatively TRBD1 or TRBD2 (5 bases each). With 2 bases removed from V and 0 bases from J, the gap between germline ends came to 13 bases. This CDR3 comprises 17 residues. CDR1 is SEHNR and CDR2 is FQNEAQ in the germline V gene (reference sequence). The CDR3 loop reads CASSLLRGAANTGELFF. DNA for the CDR3: TGTGCCAGCAGCTTACTTAGGGGAGCCGCGAACACCGGGGAGCTGTTTTTT.

The V call is TRBV5-1, the J call TRBJ2-3; 10 bases are a match to TRBD2. The CDR3 length is 16 residues. The V gene end was trimmed by 2 bases and the J gene end by 10 bases; junction bases not matched to a gene: 13. Germline assignment: CDR1 SGHRS and CDR2 YFSETQ. The CDR3 sequence is CASSLGASGGGSAQYF. For the CDR3, the DNA is TGCGCCAGCAGCTTAGGGGCTAGCGGGGGAGGGTCGGCGCAGTATTTT.

The CDR3 here is CATHPTSGRPNEQFF. DNA of the CDR3: TGTGCCACCCACCCCACTAGCGGACGCCCCAATGAGCAGTTCTTC. J is TRBJ2-1 and V is TRBV6-6; TRBD2 matches at 8 bases. There are 15 residues in the CDR3. J lost 6 bases, V lost 10 bases, and 14 bases had no gene match. Germline assignment: CDR1 MNHNY and CDR2 SVGAGI (reference sequence).

The chain joins TRBV6-5 to TRBJ2-7; D is unclear. The CDR3 spans 12 residues. Germline assignment: CDR1 MNHEY and CDR2 SVGAGI. Trimming cost V 4 bases and J 7 bases, with 11 bases left between them. Here the CDR3 DNA reads TGTGCCAGCAGTTCCTCGGTAAGGGAGCAGTACTTC. Protein: CASSSSVREQYF.

This chain links TRBV6-5 with TRBJ2-3, with 8 bases fitting TRBD2. J was trimmed by 3 bases and V by 6 bases; bases with no gene match: 8. Germline lookup yields CDR1 MNHEY and CDR2 SVGAGI. The CDR3 totals 15 residues. In DNA, the CDR3 is TGTGCCAGCAGAGTTGCGGGAGGTGGAACAGATACGCAGTATTTT. Translation: CASRVAGGGTDTQYF.

J is TRBJ2-1 and V is TRBV11-3, with D uncertain. This CDR3 has 12 amino acids. V shed 7 bases and J shed 5 bases, with 9 bases lying between them. From germline, CDR1 is SGHNT and CDR2 YENEEA. The CDR3 nucleotides read TGTGCCAGCACCCTACCCGACAATGAGCAGTTCTTC. Translating it yields CASTLPDNEQFF. The complete variable domain, with remaining parts taken from reference TRBV11-3 and TRBJ2-1, reads EAGVVQSPRYKIIEKKQPVAFWCNPISGHNTLYWYLQNLGQGPELLIRYENEEAVDDSQLPKDRFSAERLKGVDSTLKIQPAELGDSAVYLCASTLPDNEQFFGPGTRLTVL.